A selection of T cell receptor beta chains follows, all from one sample in a study of OX40 agonist ivuxolimab in advanced cancers. TCRdb's table, derived via immunoSEQ multiplex PCR, lists solely in-frame clones and lacks some. The sample lists 72,000 or so clones, 81% seen once, with 4.5% to 6% in the top ten. The specimen comprised CD4+ or CD8+ T cells sorted from blood, sampled in a trial of the OX40 agonist ivuxolimab. The receptor source for this set is an adult with an advanced solid tumor such as melanoma, head and neck, liver or kidney cancer. Each CDR3 is given with its conserved first and last residue. The D gene is left open where the match is weak. The size field is filled for only some rows; it gives once, few, many or a size class.

>.|TRBJ2-2|TRBV7-2|.
CASARGLFNTGELFF
TGTGCCAGCGCACGGGGACTTTTCAACACCGGGGAGCTGTTTTTT
>.|TRBJ1-2|TRBV7-2|.
CASSFAQLYGYTF
TGTGCCAGCAGCTTCGCTCAATTGTATGGCTACACCTTC
>.|TRBJ1-1|TRBV5-1|.
CASSLNPGTEAFF
TGCGCCAGCAGCTTGAACCCGGGGACTGAAGCTTTCTTT
>.|TRBJ2-7|TRBV6-5|.
CASSYWGPSYEQYF
TGTGCCAGCAGTTATTGGGGACCCTCCTACGAGCAGTACTTC
>.|TRBJ2-7|TRBV7-8|.
CASSLVFKGTYEQYF
TGTGCCAGCAGCTTAGTCTTTAAAGGGACCTACGAGCAGTACTTC
>.|TRBJ1-1|TRBV6-5|.
CASNPTGNAEAFF
TGTGCCAGCAACCCGACGGGCAACGCTGAAGCTTTCTTT
>.|TRBJ2-6|TRBV7-8|.
CASSLALGSSGANVLTF
TGTGCCAGCAGCTTAGCCCTTGGGAGTTCCGGGGCCAACGTCCTGACTTTC
>few|TRBJ2-2|TRBV5-6|.
CASSWTGTDTGELFF
TGTGCCAGCAGCTGGACCGGGACCGACACCGGGGAGCTGTTTTTT
>once|TRBJ2-5|TRBV5-1|TRBD2
CASSVGLAYQETQYF
TGCGCCAGCAGCGTGGGACTAGCCTACCAAGAGACCCAGTACTTC
>.|TRBJ2-5|TRBV18|TRBD1
CASSLSTGGEETQYF
TGTGCCAGCTCACTATCCACAGGGGGCGAAGAGACCCAGTACTTC
>.|TRBJ2-2|TRBV7-9|.
CASSFAGTGELFF
TGTGCCAGCAGCTTCGCAGGGACCGGGGAGCTGTTTTTT
>few|TRBJ1-4|TRBV2|.
CASSLQGADEKLFF
TGTGCCAGCAGTTTACAGGGTGCAGATGAAAAACTGTTTTTT
>.|TRBJ1-5|TRBV6-6|.
CASRPTLTNQPQHF
TGTGCCAGCAGGCCTACACTGACCAATCAGCCCCAGCATTTT
>.|TRBJ2-2|TRBV6-5|TRBD1
CASSSPRTGGTGELFF
TGTGCCAGCAGTTCCCCCAGGACAGGGGGTACCGGGGAGCTGTTTTTT
>.|TRBJ2-7|TRBV21-1|.
CASSNELCGSSYEQYF
TGTGCCAGCAGCAACGAACTCTGCGGGAGCTCCTACGAGCAGTACTTC
>.|TRBJ2-1|TRBV4-1|TRBD1
CASSPQGTGLSNEQFF
TGCGCCAGCAGCCCTCAGGGGACAGGGTTATCCAATGAGCAGTTCTTC
>.|TRBJ1-5|TRBV10-3|.
CAISESRDNNQPQHF
TGTGCCATCAGTGAGTCCCGGGACAACAATCAGCCCCAGCATTTT
>once|TRBJ1-2|TRBV27|TRBD1
CASSPGQGADYGYTF
TGTGCCAGCAGTCCGGGACAGGGGGCCGACTATGGCTACACCTTC
>.|TRBJ2-4|TRBV25-1|TRBD1
CASRDLTGYIQYF
TGTGCCAGCAGGGACCTGACAGGGTACATTCAGTACTTC
>.|TRBJ1-2|TRBV5-8|.
CASSSRFRRIVYGYTF
TGTGCCAGCAGCTCCCGGTTTCGTAGAATAGTTTATGGCTACACCTTC
>.|TRBJ1-1|TRBV4-3|.
CASSQDLRPTAFF
TGCGCCAGCAGCCAAGATCTGCGCCCCACGGCTTTCTTT
>.|TRBJ2-1|TRBV7-9|.
CASGSYNEQFF
TGTGCCAGTGGTTCCTACAATGAGCAGTTCTTC
>.|TRBJ2-5|TRBV5-1|TRBD2
CASSLGTSGSQETQYF
TGCGCCAGCAGCTTGGGGACTAGCGGGAGTCAAGAGACCCAGTACTTC
>.|TRBJ2-1|TRBV18|TRBD1
CASSGTGYNEQFF
TGTGCCAGCTCAGGGACAGGGTACAATGAGCAGTTCTTC
>.|TRBJ1-3|TRBV2|.
CASFQDIGNTIYF
TGTGCCAGCTTTCAAGACATCGGAAACACCATATATTTT
>few|TRBJ1-6|TRBV2|.
CASSPGTTMSPLHF
TGTGCCAGCAGCCCCGGGACGACAATGTCACCCCTCCACTTT
>.|TRBJ2-3|TRBV11-3|.
CASRRAADTQYF
TGTGCCAGCAGACGAGCAGCAGATACGCAGTATTTT
>.|TRBJ2-3|TRBV5-1|.
CASSLGENTQYF
TGCGCCAGCAGCTTGGGGGAGAATACGCAGTATTTT
>.|TRBJ2-5|TRBV4-3|.
CASSLDAKRETQYF
TGCGCCAGCAGCCTGGACGCGAAAAGGGAGACCCAGTACTTC
>.|TRBJ1-3|TRBV5-8|.
CASSLNLVHRSGNTIYF
TGTGCCAGCAGCTTGAATTTAGTCCATCGCTCTGGAAACACCATATATTTT
>once|TRBJ2-7|TRBV5-1|.
CASSLDSRTYEQYF
TGCGCCAGCAGCTTGGATTCTCGAACCTACGAGCAGTACTTC
>.|TRBJ1-5|TRBV5-8|.
CASSRTGFGQPQHF
TGTGCCAGCAGCCGAACCGGTTTTGGGCAGCCCCAGCATTTT
>.|TRBJ2-2|TRBV5-1|.
CASSPDSRNTGELFF
TGCGCCAGCAGCCCGGACAGCAGGAACACCGGGGAGCTGTTTTTT
>.|TRBJ2-3|TRBV7-8|TRBD1
CASSRSRGPGLTDTQYF
TGTGCCAGCAGCCGTAGCAGGGGGCCCGGGCTTACAGATACGCAGTATTTT
>.|TRBJ2-7|TRBV5-5|TRBD2
CASSSGGLSYEQYF
TGTGCCAGCAGCTCGGGGGGGCTCTCCTACGAGCAGTACTTC
>many|TRBJ2-7|TRBV19|.
CASSITPTTYEQYF
TGTGCCAGTAGTATTACCCCAACCACCTACGAGCAGTACTTC
>once|TRBJ2-2|TRBV11-3|.
CASSQYRSGTGRTGELFF
TGTGCCAGCAGCCAATACCGCAGCGGGACAGGTCGAACCGGGGAGCTGTTTTTT